This T cell receptor (beta chain) was sequenced in a study of blood T cell repertoires in COVID-19. In germline, CDR1 is MNHEY, CDR2 SMNVEV (reference sequence). Trimming removed 4 bases from V and 1 base from J, with 7 bases in between. CDR3 length equals 13 residues. The repertoire was sequenced with immunoSEQ multiplex PCR; TCRdb's copy has only in-frame clones and lacks some. The sample has some 250,000 clones, roughly four fifths seen once; the top ten hold under 15%. This clonotype was obtained from a woman aged 60 to 75 with active or convalescent COVID-19. The sequencing input was peripheral blood. This chain joins TRBV27 and TRBJ1-1, with no clear D. The chain's CDR3 is CASSYRGNTEAFF. In DNA form, the CDR3 reads TGTGCCAGCAGTTACCGGGGGAACACTGAAGCTTTCTTT.